The 2 T cell receptor beta chains below all came from one sample that was sequenced in a study of beta chain features in type 1 diabetes. Findings and limits, study-wide: All four CD4+ subsets of Type 1 diabetes patients contained TCRB CDR3s that were moderately but significantly shorter.

Reverse transcribing all isolated RNA meant expressed TCRB transcripts were sequenced. The assay was immunoSEQ multiplex PCR, and TCRdb's table has in-frame clones only and misses some. The sample lists approximately 160,000 clones, over 9% occurring once. Their target antigens are unknown. Sequenced material: central memory CD4+ T cells from blood. The receptors here all came from a man in his thirties or forties with type 1 diabetes.

This clone came up a few times. The V call is TRBV18, the J call TRBJ2-2, with TRBD1 as a possible D gene (5 bases). The CDR3 has 15 residues. The V end was cut by 3 bases, the J end by 0 bases, with 8 bases between. CDR1 and CDR2 from the germline V gene are KGHSH and LQKENI. In nucleotides, the CDR3 is TGTGCCAGCTCACCCTCGACAGCGAACACCGGGGAGCTGTTTTTT. Its translation is CASSPSTANTGELFF.

The chain uses TRBV28 and TRBJ1-1, with D maybe TRBD1 (6 bases). Trimming cost V 5 bases and J 6 bases, with 10 bases left between them. CDR1 is MDHEN, CDR2 SYDVKM, per germline. This CDR3 spans 12 amino acids. The CDR3 here is CASSNPGAEAFF. The CDR3 DNA reads TGTGCCAGCAGTAACCCAGGGGCTGAAGCTTTCTTT. Full variable domain (outside the CDR3, taken from reference TRBV28 and TRBJ1-1): DVKVTQSSRYLVKRTGEKVFLECVQDMDHENMFWYRQDPGLGLRLIYFSYDVKMKEKGDIPEGYSVSREKKERFSLILESASTNQTSMYLCASSNPGAEAFFGQGTRLTVV.